Below are 21 T cell receptor beta chains sequenced from a single sample in a study of shared T cell receptors in the human thymus. Generated by immunoSEQ multiplex PCR, the TCRdb table keeps only in-frame clones and is missing some. Of about 610,000 clones listed, 88% are singletons. These data were also reused for a study on human thymus T cells.

Sequencing was done on a sample of thymocytes. These receptors originate from a boy in the first two years of life with a congenital heart defect.

CDR3 region: CATRQTVTYEQYF. The CDR3, as DNA: TGTGCCACTCGTCAGACAGTCACCTACGAGCAGTACTTC. The chain recombines TRBV6-1 with TRBJ2-7; a weak D match, TRBD1 (5 bases). Germline CDR1 MNHNS, CDR2 SASEGT. The CDR3 covers 13 residues. Trimming removed 10 bases from V and 2 bases from J, with 15 bases in between.

The rearrangement joins TRBV5-1 to TRBJ2-6, with D tentatively TRBD1 (6 bases). The CDR3 totals 15 residues. CDR1 and CDR2 (germline): SGHRS, YFSETQ. V shed 4 bases and J shed 4 bases, with 12 bases lying between them. The CDR3 region is CASSLTGIGANVLTF. Written as DNA, the CDR3 is TGCGCCAGCAGCCTCACAGGGATAGGGGCCAACGTCCTGACTTTC.

This clone was counted a few times. The rearrangement links TRBV2 to TRBJ1-5, with D maybe TRBD1 (6 bases). The CDR3 is made up of 13 amino acids. Trimming removed 7 bases from V and 10 bases from J, with 17 bases in between. Germline V CDR1 and CDR2: SNHLY, FYNNEI. The CDR3 here is CASKDSPIGPQHF. CDR3 in DNA: TGTGCCAGCAAGGACAGCCCTATAGGACCCCAGCATTTT.

The rearrangement joins TRBV7-8 to TRBJ2-7; the match to TRBD2 covers 7 bases. The germline CDR1 and CDR2 sequences are SGHVS and FQNEAQ. With V trimmed by 2 bases and J by 6 bases, 10 bases remained unmatched. The CDR3 has 15 amino acids. The CDR3 DNA is TGTGCCAGCAGCTTAACCAATCGGACTAGTGTCGAGCAGTACTTC. Its translation: CASSLTNRTSVEQYF.

The chain combines TRBV4-1 with TRBJ2-7, with 11 bases identical to TRBD2. This CDR3 contains 15 residues. The trim removed 2 bases at V and 6 bases at J, leaving 6 bases unmatched. Germline V gene lookup returns CDR1 MGHRA and CDR2 YSYEKL. CDR3 loop: CASSQLTSGTCEQYF. The CDR3, as DNA: TGCGCCAGCAGCCAACTGACTAGCGGGACCTGCGAGCAGTACTTC.

This clone was recorded once. CDR3 region: CASRQDRAPTGVPGEQFF. DNA of the CDR3: TGTGCCAGCAGGCAGGACAGGGCCCCGACTGGGGTACCTGGTGAGCAGTTCTTC. The chain links TRBV6-4 to TRBJ2-1; 8 bases map to TRBD1. This CDR3 comprises 18 residues. Germline V gives CDR1 MRHNA, CDR2 SNTAGT. Unmatched junction bases numbered 22, after V lost 6 bases and J lost 9 bases.

For this clone: The sample carries other DNA sequences with the same CDR3. The chain combines TRBV4-1 with TRBJ2-1, with D unresolved. The CDR3 totals 15 residues. Germline-derived CDR1 and CDR2 are MGHRA and YSYEKL. The germline V and J ends were trimmed by 1 base and 0 bases, with 7 bases remaining between them. CDR3 protein: CASSQGPSSYNEQFF. The CDR3, as DNA: TGCGCCAGCAGCCAAGGGCCTAGCTCCTACAATGAGCAGTTCTTC.

The chain has TRBV9 and TRBJ1-5; no clear D gene. CDR1 SGDLS and CDR2 YYNGEE come from the germline V gene. Trimming took 2 bases from V and 0 from J, leaving 15 bases between them. The CDR3 has 17 residues. The CDR3 reads CASSVEAGSYSNQPQHF. The DNA of the CDR3 is TGTGCCAGCAGCGTCGAGGCGGGATCTTATAGCAATCAGCCCCAGCATTTT. Supplemented by reference TRBV9 and TRBJ1-5, the full variable domain reads DSGVTQTPKHLITATGQRVTLRCSPRSGDLSVYWYQQSLDQGLQFLIQYYNGEERAKGNILERFSAQQFPDLHSELNLSSLELGDSALYFCASSVEAGSYSNQPQHFGDGTRLSIL.

The chain is built from TRBV30 and TRBJ2-1; 9 positions agree with TRBD2. The CDR3 contains 16 residues. Germline lookup yields CDR1 GTSNPN and CDR2 SVGIG (reference sequence). Trimming at V came to 8 bases and at J to 8 bases, leaving 19 bases not matched to a gene. In nucleotides, the CDR3 is TGTGCCAGAGGGAAGACAGGCCCTAGCGGGATAGATGAGCAGTTCTTC. It encodes CARGKTGPSGIDEQFF.

V is TRBV18 and J is TRBJ2-3; 10 nucleotides line up with TRBD2. Germline CDR1 reads KGHSH; CDR2 reads LQKENI. J gave up 0 bases and V 4 bases, and 13 bases lay outside the gene matches. The CDR3 has 19 amino acids. The CDR3 here is CASSLPPAGGKSSTDTQYF. The DNA for the CDR3 is TGTGCCAGCTCACTACCCCCAGCGGGAGGGAAATCTAGCACAGATACGCAGTATTTT.

The V gene is TRBV30, the J gene TRBJ1-2; D might be TRBD1 (5 bases). CDR1 and CDR2 from the germline V gene are GTSNPN and SVGIG (reference sequence). This CDR3 is 16 amino acids long. V was cut by 2 bases and J by 6 bases, with 22 bases left in between. CDR3 sequence: CAWSSLKPDSLNGYTF. The CDR3 DNA follows: TGTGCCTGGAGTTCCCTCAAACCTGACAGCCTGAATGGCTACACCTTC.

The chain recombines TRBV9 with TRBJ2-1, with D possibly matching TRBD2 (6 bases). Trimming removed 4 bases from V and 3 bases from J, with 17 bases in between. There are 16 residues in the CDR3. Germline V lookup: CDR1 SGDLS, CDR2 YYNGEE. This CDR3 reads CASSPPGLTIYNEQFF. In DNA, the CDR3 is TGTGCCAGCAGCCCCCCGGGACTGACAATCTACAATGAGCAGTTCTTC.

The rearrangement links TRBV5-4 to TRBJ1-2, with a possible D match to TRBD1 (5 bases). The CDR3 runs to 12 residues. The V and J ends lost 7 bases and 3 bases respectively, with 10 bases between them. From germline, CDR1 is SGHNT and CDR2 YYREEE (reference sequence). DNA of the CDR3: TGTGCCAGCGCGGCGGGGGACTATGGCTACACCTTC. Encoded protein: CASAAGDYGYTF. Complete variable domain (other parts from reference TRBV5-4 and TRBJ1-2): ETGVTQSPTHLIKTRGQQVTLRCSSQSGHNTVSWYQQALGQGPQFIFQYYREEENGRGNFPPRFSGLQFPNYSSELNVNALELDDSALYLCASAAGDYGYTFGSGTRLTVV.

J is TRBJ1-2 and V is TRBV7-4; tentative D call: TRBD1 (5 bases). Germline CDR1 reads SGHVT; CDR2 reads SQSDAQ. Deletions cut 2 bases from V and 8 bases from J, with 15 bases between. The length of the CDR3 is 14 residues. The CDR3 nucleotides are TGTGCCAGCAGCTTAATCGGGGGAAAAGGAGGCTACACCTTC. Encoded protein: CASSLIGGKGGYTF.

This clone turned up a few times. This rearrangement joins TRBV4-1 to TRBJ2-3; D unresolved. This CDR3 is 16 amino acids long. V was clipped by 1 base and J by 2 bases, with 13 bases between them. CDR1 and CDR2 from the germline V gene are MGHRA and YSYEKL. The CDR3 DNA is TGCGCCAGCAGCCAAGTATCCGCTAGATACACAGATACGCAGTATTTT. This sequence encodes CASSQVSARYTDTQYF.

V and J are TRBV28 and TRBJ2-7; TRBD2 matches at 10 bases. Germline assignment: CDR1 MDHEN and CDR2 SYDVKM. The CDR3 has 18 amino acids. The junction had 16 bases not matched to a gene; V was cut back by 1 base and J by 7 bases. The CDR3 sequence is CASSLSRGRRTSGGEQYF. The DNA of the CDR3 is TGTGCCAGCAGTTTATCTCGGGGGCGCCGGACTAGCGGCGGAGAGCAGTACTTC. Full variable domain (outside the CDR3, taken from reference TRBV28 and TRBJ2-7): DVKVTQSSRYLVKRTGEKVFLECVQDMDHENMFWYRQDPGLGLRLIYFSYDVKMKEKGDIPEGYSVSREKKERFSLILESASTNQTSMYLCASSLSRGRRTSGGEQYFGPGTRLTVT.

V gene TRBV7-2 combines with J gene TRBJ1-2; unclear D gene. The germline V gene has CDR1 SGHTA and CDR2 FQGNSA. V gave up 5 bases and J gave up 4 bases, with 17 bases separating them. This CDR3 is 15 amino acids long. This chain's CDR3 is CASSPSASNPYGYTF. Written as DNA, the CDR3 is TGTGCCAGCAGCCCTAGTGCGTCGAACCCCTATGGCTACACCTTC. Supplemented by reference TRBV7-2 and TRBJ1-2, the full variable domain reads GAGVSQSPSNKVTEKGKDVELRCDPISGHTALYWYRQSLGQGLEFLIYFQGNSAPDKSGLPSDRFSAERTGGSVSTLTIQRTQQEDSAVYLCASSPSASNPYGYTFGSGTRLTVV.

This chain uses TRBV27 with TRBJ2-7; 10 bases fit TRBD2. After removal of 0 bases from V and 2 bases from J, the junction contained 7 bases not matched to a gene. CDR3 length equals 17 residues. Germline CDR1 MNHEY, CDR2 SMNVEV (reference sequence). The CDR3 coding sequence is TGTGCCAGCAGTTTATCGGGGCTAGCGGGAGAGGCCTACGAGCAGTACTTC. Its translation: CASSLSGLAGEAYEQYF.

The chain has TRBV4-1 and TRBJ1-1, with D hard to call. This CDR3 spans 17 amino acids. Deletions cut 0 bases from V and 1 base from J, with 15 bases between. The germline V gene has CDR1 MGHRA and CDR2 YSYEKL. The CDR3 sequence is CASSQDRFILQNTEAFF. For the CDR3, the DNA is TGCGCCAGCAGCCAAGATCGTTTCATATTACAGAACACTGAAGCTTTCTTT.

This chain connects TRBV29-1 to TRBJ2-1; D might be TRBD1 (6 bases). Germline CDR1 reads SQVTM; CDR2 reads ANQGSEA. The CDR3 loop spans 12 amino acids. V lost 5 bases and J 5 bases, leaving 10 bases between the germline ends. The CDR3 spells CSVKQGNNEQFF. In DNA, the CDR3 is TGCAGCGTTAAACAGGGAAACAATGAGCAGTTCTTC.

The chain employs TRBV5-4 and TRBJ2-5; TRBD1 might be the D (5 bases). The ends were cut back, 4 bases at V and 1 base at J, with 14 bases in the middle. Germline CDR1 and CDR2: SGHNT and YYREEE (reference sequence). This CDR3 contains 15 residues. CDR3 in DNA: TGTGCCAGCAGCCCCGCGACAGCCCCCCAAGAGACCCAGTACTTC. Its translation: CASSPATAPQETQYF. The entire variable domain, with the rest obtained from reference TRBV5-4 and TRBJ2-5, is as follows: ETGVTQSPTHLIKTRGQQVTLRCSSQSGHNTVSWYQQALGQGPQFIFQYYREEENGRGNFPPRFSGLQFPNYSSELNVNALELDDSALYLCASSPATAPQETQYFGPGTRLLVL.